This T cell receptor beta chain was identified in a study of cytomegalovirus exposure and HLA in healthy donors. Study conclusions and caveats: Across HLA loci, a later analysis found differing TCR association rates, with DRB1 most and HLA-C fewest. Common viral pathogens (according to a later analysis) appeared linked to several of the most significant clusters.

This clone was seen only once. Its specificity is not known. The primer mix had 60 Vbeta and 13 Jbeta primers. The protocol was immunoSEQ multiplex PCR, while the TCRdb copy is restricted to in-frame clones and leaves out a portion. Among 130,000 to 150,000 clones listed, roughly 75% were seen once. CDR3 size: 14 residues. V lost 3 bases to trimming and J lost 4 bases, with 13 bases between them. From germline, CDR1 is SGHRS and CDR2 YFSETQ. This TCR was recovered from a man under 40 in good health and CMV-seronegative. The chain has TRBV5-1 and TRBJ2-5, with a possible D match to TRBD1 (6 bases). The sequenced sample was PBMCs. CDR3 nucleotide sequence: TGCGCCAGCAGCTATACAGGGTGGGGAGAGACCCAGTACTTC. It is translated as CASSYTGWGETQYF. The whole variable domain, filled in from reference TRBV5-1 and TRBJ2-5, reads KAGVTQTPRYLIKTRGQQVTLSCSPISGHRSVSWYQQTPGQGLQFLFEYFSETQRNKGNFPGRFSGRQFSNSRSEMNVSTLELGDSALYLCASSYTGWGETQYFGPGTRLLVL.